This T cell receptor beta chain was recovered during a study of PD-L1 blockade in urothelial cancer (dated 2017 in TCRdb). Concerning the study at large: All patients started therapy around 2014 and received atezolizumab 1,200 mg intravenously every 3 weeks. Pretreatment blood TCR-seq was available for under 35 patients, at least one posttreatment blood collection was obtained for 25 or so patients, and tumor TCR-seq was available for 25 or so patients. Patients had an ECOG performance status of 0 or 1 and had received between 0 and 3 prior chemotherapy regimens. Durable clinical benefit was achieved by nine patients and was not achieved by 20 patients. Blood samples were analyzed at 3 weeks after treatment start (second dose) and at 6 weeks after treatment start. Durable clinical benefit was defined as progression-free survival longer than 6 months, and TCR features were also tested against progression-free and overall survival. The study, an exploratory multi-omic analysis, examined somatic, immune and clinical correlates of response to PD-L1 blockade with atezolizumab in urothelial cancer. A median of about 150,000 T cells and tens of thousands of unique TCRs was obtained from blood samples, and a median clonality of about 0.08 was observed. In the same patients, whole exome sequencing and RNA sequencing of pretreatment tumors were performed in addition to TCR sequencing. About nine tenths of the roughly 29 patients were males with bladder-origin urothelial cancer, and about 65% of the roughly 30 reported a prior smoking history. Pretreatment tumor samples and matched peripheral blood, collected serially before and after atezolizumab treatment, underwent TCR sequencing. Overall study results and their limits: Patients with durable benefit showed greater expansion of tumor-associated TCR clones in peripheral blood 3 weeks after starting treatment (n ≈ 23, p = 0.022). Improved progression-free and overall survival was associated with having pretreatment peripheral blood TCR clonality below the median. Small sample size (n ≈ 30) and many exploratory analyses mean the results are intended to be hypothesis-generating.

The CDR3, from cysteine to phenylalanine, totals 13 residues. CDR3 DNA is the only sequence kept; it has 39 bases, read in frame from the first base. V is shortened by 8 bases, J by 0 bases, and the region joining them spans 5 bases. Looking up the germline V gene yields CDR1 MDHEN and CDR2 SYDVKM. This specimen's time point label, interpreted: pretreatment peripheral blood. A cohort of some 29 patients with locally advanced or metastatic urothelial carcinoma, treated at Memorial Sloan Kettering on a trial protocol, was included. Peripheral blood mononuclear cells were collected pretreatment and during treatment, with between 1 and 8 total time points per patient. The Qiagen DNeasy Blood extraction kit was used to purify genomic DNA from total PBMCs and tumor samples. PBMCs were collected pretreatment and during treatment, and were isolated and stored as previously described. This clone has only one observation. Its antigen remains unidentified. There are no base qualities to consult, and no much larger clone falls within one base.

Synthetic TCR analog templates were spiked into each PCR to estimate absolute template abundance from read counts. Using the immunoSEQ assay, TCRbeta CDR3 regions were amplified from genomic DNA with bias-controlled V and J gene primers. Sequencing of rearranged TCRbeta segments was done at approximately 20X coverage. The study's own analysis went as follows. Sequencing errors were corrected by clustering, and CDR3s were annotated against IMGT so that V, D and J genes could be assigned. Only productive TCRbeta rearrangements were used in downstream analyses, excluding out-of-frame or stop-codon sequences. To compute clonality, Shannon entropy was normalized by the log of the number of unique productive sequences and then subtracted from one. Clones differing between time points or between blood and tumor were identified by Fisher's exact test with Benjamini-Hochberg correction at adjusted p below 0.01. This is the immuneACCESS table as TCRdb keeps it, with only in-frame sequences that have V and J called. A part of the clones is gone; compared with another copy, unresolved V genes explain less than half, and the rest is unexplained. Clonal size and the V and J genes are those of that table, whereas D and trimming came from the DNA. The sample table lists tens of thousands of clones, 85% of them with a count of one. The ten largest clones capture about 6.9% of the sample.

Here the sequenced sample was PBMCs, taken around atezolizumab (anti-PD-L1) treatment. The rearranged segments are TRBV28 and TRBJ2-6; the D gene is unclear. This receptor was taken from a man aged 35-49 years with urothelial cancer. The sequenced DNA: TGTGCCAGCCAGCGCTCTGGGGCCAACGTCCTGACTTTC. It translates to CASQRSGANVLTF.